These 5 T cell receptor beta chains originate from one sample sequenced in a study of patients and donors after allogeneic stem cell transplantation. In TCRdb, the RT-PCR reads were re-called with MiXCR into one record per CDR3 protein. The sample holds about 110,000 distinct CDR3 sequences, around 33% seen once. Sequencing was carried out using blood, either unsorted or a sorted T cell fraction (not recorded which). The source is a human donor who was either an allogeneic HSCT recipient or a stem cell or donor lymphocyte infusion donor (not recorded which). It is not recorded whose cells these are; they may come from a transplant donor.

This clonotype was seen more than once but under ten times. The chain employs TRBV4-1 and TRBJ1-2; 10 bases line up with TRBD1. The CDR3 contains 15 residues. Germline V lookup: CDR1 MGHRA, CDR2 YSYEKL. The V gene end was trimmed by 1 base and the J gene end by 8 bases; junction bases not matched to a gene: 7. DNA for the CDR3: TGCGCCAGCAGCCAAGTTAGACAGGGGGCTGGGGGCTACACCTTC. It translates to CASSQVRQGAGGYTF.

CDR3 DNA: TGCAGCGTGGCGGGCAGGGGATTCTCCAATGAGCAGTTCTTC. It specifies CSVAGRGFSNEQFF. This chain links TRBV29-1 with TRBJ2-1; D possibly corresponds to TRBD1 (6 bases). Trimming took 6 bases from V and 6 from J, leaving 18 bases between them. Germline V gene sequence: CDR1 SQVTM, CDR2 ANQGSEA. The CDR3 runs to 14 residues.

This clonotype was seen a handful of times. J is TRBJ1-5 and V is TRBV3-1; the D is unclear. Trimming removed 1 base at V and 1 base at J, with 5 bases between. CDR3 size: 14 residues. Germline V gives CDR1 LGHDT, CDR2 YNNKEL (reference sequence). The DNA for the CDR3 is TGTGCCAGCAGCCAAGTCGGAAGCAATCAGCCCCAGCATTTT. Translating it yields CASSQVGSNQPQHF.

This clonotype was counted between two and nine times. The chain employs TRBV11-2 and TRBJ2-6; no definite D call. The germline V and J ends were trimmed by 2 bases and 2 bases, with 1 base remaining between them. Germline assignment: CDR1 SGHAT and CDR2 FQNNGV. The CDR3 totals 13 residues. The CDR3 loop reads CASSLPGANVLTF. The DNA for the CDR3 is TGTGCCAGCAGCTTACCTGGGGCCAACGTCCTGACTTTC.

The CDR3 sequence: CASSLVSDTQYF. The CDR3 DNA reads as TGCGCCAGCAGCCTAGTATCCGATACGCAGTATTTT. The chain uses TRBV5-1 and TRBJ2-3, with D unresolved. V shed 4 bases and J shed 6 bases, with 9 bases lying between them. Germline CDR1 reads SGHRS; CDR2 reads YFSETQ. This CDR3 has 12 amino acids.